These 21 T cell receptor beta chains came from one sample sequenced in a study of T cell responses to AZD1222 COVID-19 vaccine. Here immunoSEQ multiplex PCR was the method, and the copy in TCRdb shows in-frame clones only, minus some. The sample yields around 110,000 clones, around 85% seen once. The specimen was peripheral blood, collected on day 0 of MenACWY control vaccination. The receptors shown here come from an adult in good health.

The V and J genes are TRBV5-1 and TRBJ1-1, with D unclear. Looked up from germline, CDR1 is SGHRS and CDR2 is YFSETQ. There are 14 residues in the CDR3. Trimming left V 1 base short and J 3 bases short, with 10 bases between. The CDR3 region has the DNA TGCGCCAGCAGCTTGAAAAGCATGGACACTGAAGCTTTCTTT. Translating gives CASSLKSMDTEAFF.

The chain couples TRBV4-1 to TRBJ1-6; TRBD1 aligns across 10 bases. Looked up from germline, CDR1 is MGHRA and CDR2 is YSYEKL. The CDR3 runs 16 residues. The V gene end was trimmed by 1 base and the J gene end by 10 bases; junction bases not matched to a gene: 7. The CDR3 DNA reads TGCGCCAGCAGCCAAGTCGGGACAGGGGTTTACTCACCCCTCCACTTT. Translated, it gives CASSQVGTGVYSPLHF.

This clone was detected once. The gene calls are TRBV5-1 and TRBJ2-5; no clear D. The length of the CDR3 is 11 residues. Per the germline V gene, CDR1 is SGHRS and CDR2 is YFSETQ. V lost 1 base and J 5 bases, leaving 3 bases between the germline ends. CDR3 in DNA: TGCGCCAGCAGCTTGTCTGAGACCCAGTACTTC. It translates to CASSLSETQYF.

This clone occurred a few times. The J gene is TRBJ1-4, the V gene TRBV7-8; possible D gene TRBD1, 5 bases. CDR1 is SGHVS and CDR2 is FQNEAQ in the germline V gene. The CDR3 extends over 15 amino acids. Trimming stripped 5 bases from V and 8 bases from J, with 18 bases between. The CDR3 bases are TGTGCCAGCAGCCCCACTACGAGGGGCGGCGAAAAACTGTTTTTT. As protein: CASSPTTRGGEKLFF.

The chain recombines TRBV6-5 with TRBJ1-2, with D perhaps TRBD1 (6 bases). The CDR3 sequence is 15 residues long. Germline loops: CDR1 MNHEY, CDR2 SVGAGI. V was pared by 6 bases and J by 1 base, with 15 bases between. The CDR3 bases are TGTGCCAGCAGATGGGGGGGGGCCCTTAACTATGGCTACACCTTC. It codes for CASRWGGALNYGYTF.

In nucleotides, the CDR3 is TGTGCCAGCAGCCGGAATCCCACCTGGGGTGAAAAACTGTTTTTT. Its protein product is CASSRNPTWGEKLFF. The J gene is TRBJ1-4, the V gene TRBV7-2; no reliable D call. V was clipped by 5 bases and J by 7 bases, with 17 bases between them. The germline V gene has CDR1 SGHTA and CDR2 FQGNSA. The CDR3 spans 15 residues.

The chain combines TRBV27 with TRBJ2-1; possibly TRBD1 for D (6 bases). The germline gives CDR1 MNHEY, CDR2 SMNVEV (reference sequence). Trimming shortened V by 5 bases and J by 4 bases, and 27 bases separated the two germline ends. There are 19 residues in the CDR3. The CDR3 protein is CASSHHPSDRWAGYNEQFF. In DNA form, the CDR3 reads TGTGCCAGCAGTCACCACCCGAGTGACAGGTGGGCCGGTTACAATGAGCAGTTCTTC.

This sequence joins TRBV11-2 and TRBJ1-1, with a tentative D call TRBD1 (5 bases). Germline V lookup: CDR1 SGHAT, CDR2 FQNNGV. V was shortened by 6 bases and J by 1 base, with 12 bases between the two germline ends. This CDR3 comprises 14 residues. The chain's CDR3 is CASSSLGGNTEAFF. The CDR3 region has the DNA TGTGCCAGCAGTTCCCTGGGGGGGAACACTGAAGCTTTCTTT. The full variable domain, in which reference TRBV11-2 and TRBJ1-1 provide the parts outside the CDR3, is EAGVAQSPRYKIIEKRQSVAFWCNPISGHATLYWYQQILGQGPKLLIQFQNNGVVDDSQLPKDRFSAERLKGVDSTLKIQPAKLEDSAVYLCASSSLGGNTEAFFGQGTRLTVV.

Note on this clone: One end of the junction fails to match germline, which may point to a read error. This sequence joins TRBV4-3 and TRBJ2-5, with D possibly being TRBD1 or TRBD2 (7 bases each). The CDR3 is 15 amino acids. The germline gives CDR1 LGHNA, CDR2 YSLEER. In DNA, the CDR3 is TGCGCCCGCAGCCGGGGGGCGGACAGGTTCGAGACCCAGTACTTC. It specifies CARSRGADRFETQYF.

V usage is TRBV7-2 and J usage is TRBJ1-5, with a possible D match to TRBD1 (6 bases). Trimming pared 1 base from V and 5 bases from J, leaving 12 bases between. This CDR3 has 15 residues. Per germline, CDR1 SGHTA and CDR2 FQGNSA. The CDR3 region is CASSLDPGQHQPQHF. For the CDR3, the DNA is TGTGCCAGCAGCTTAGATCCGGGACAACATCAGCCCCAGCATTTT.

The chain has TRBV2 and TRBJ2-1; D not certain. Germline V CDR1 and CDR2: SNHLY, FYNNEI. With 6 bases removed from V and 5 bases from J, the gap between germline ends came to 11 bases. The CDR3 consists of 13 residues. The CDR3 spells CASRSGSNNEQFF. Here the CDR3 DNA reads TGTGCCAGCAGGTCCGGGTCAAACAATGAGCAGTTCTTC.

The J gene is TRBJ2-1, the V gene TRBV5-1; a weak D match, TRBD1 (5 bases). CDR3 length: 13 residues. Germline V lookup: CDR1 SGHRS, CDR2 YFSETQ. Trimming cost V 0 bases and J 6 bases, with 7 bases left between them. As DNA, the CDR3 is TGCGCCAGCAGCTTGGACAGGTTCAATGAGCAGTTCTTC. It translates to CASSLDRFNEQFF.

This clone was recorded once. The rearrangement joins TRBV7-2 to TRBJ1-6; the D gene is possibly TRBD1 (6 bases). V lost 2 bases and J 4 bases, leaving 12 bases between the germline ends. Germline CDR1 reads SGHTA; CDR2 reads FQGNSA. The CDR3 sequence is 16 residues long. CDR3 in amino acids: CASSLSGGGYNSPLHF. The CDR3 DNA follows: TGTGCCAGCAGCTTATCAGGAGGGGGGTATAATTCACCCCTCCACTTT.

V and J are TRBV18 and TRBJ2-3; 9 bases fit TRBD2. Per germline, CDR1 KGHSH and CDR2 LQKENI. The CDR3 sequence is 16 residues long. The V gene end was trimmed by 2 bases and the J gene end by 4 bases; junction bases not matched to a gene: 7. The CDR3 reads CASSPGASGAADTQYF. The DNA of the CDR3 is TGTGCCAGCTCACCAGGGGCTAGCGGGGCCGCAGATACGCAGTATTTT.

This chain uses TRBV6-1 with TRBJ2-7; D might be TRBD1 (6 bases). CDR3 size: 18 residues. Trimming took off 2 bases at V and 2 bases at J, with 22 bases between the two ends. Germline V gene sequence: CDR1 MNHNS, CDR2 SASEGT. CDR3 nucleotides: TGTGCCAGCAGTGAACTAAGTGCGGCAGGGGTCATCCCCTACGAGCAGTACTTC. Encoded protein: CASSELSAAGVIPYEQYF.

The CDR3 DNA sequence: TGTGCCAGCAGCTTAGTAGGGGTTGGAACATTGGATGGCTACACCTTC. This codes for CASSLVGVGTLDGYTF. This sequence joins TRBV11-2 and TRBJ1-2; D possibly corresponds to TRBD1 (5 bases). Germline V lookup: CDR1 SGHAT, CDR2 FQNNGV. The CDR3 contains 16 residues. V dropped 1 base and J dropped 6 bases, with 18 bases sitting between them. Drawing the rest from reference TRBV11-2 and TRBJ1-2, the complete variable domain is EAGVAQSPRYKIIEKRQSVAFWCNPISGHATLYWYQQILGQGPKLLIQFQNNGVVDDSQLPKDRFSAERLKGVDSTLKIQPAKLEDSAVYLCASSLVGVGTLDGYTFGSGTRLTVV.

This sequence joins TRBV19 and TRBJ1-2, with no clear D. There are 13 residues in the CDR3. Trimming removed 3 bases at V and 2 bases at J, with 7 bases between. Per the germline V gene, CDR1 is LNHDA and CDR2 is SQIVND (reference sequence). The CDR3 protein is CASSIPENYGYTF. In DNA form, the CDR3 reads TGTGCCAGTAGTATTCCAGAGAACTATGGCTACACCTTC.

The V gene is TRBV5-8, the J gene TRBJ2-1; D is possibly TRBD1 or TRBD2 (5 bases each). The CDR3 spans 16 residues. Germline V gene lookup returns CDR1 SGHTS and CDR2 YDEGEE. Trimming removed 1 base at V and 0 bases at J, with 11 bases between. In nucleotides, the CDR3 is TGTGCCAGCAGCTTGTTGGGGGATAGCTCCTACAATGAGCAGTTCTTC. This codes for CASSLLGDSSYNEQFF. Full variable domain (outside the CDR3, taken from reference TRBV5-8 and TRBJ2-1): EAGVTQSPTHLIKTRGQQATLRCSPISGHTSVYWYQQALGLGLQFLLWYDEGEERNRGNFPPRFSGRQFPNYSSELNVNALELEDSALYLCASSLLGDSSYNEQFFGPGTRLTVL.

This clone has just a few counts. The genes are TRBV7-8 and TRBJ2-5, with 7 bases that match TRBD1. V shed 3 bases and J 2 bases; nucleotides not matched to a gene: 12. CDR1 is SGHVS, CDR2 FQNEAQ, per germline. The CDR3 is made up of 17 amino acids. The CDR3 is CASSFFQGQYTQETQYF. The CDR3 bases are TGTGCCAGCAGCTTTTTCCAGGGACAGTACACACAAGAGACCCAGTACTTC.

The chain employs TRBV7-2 and TRBJ2-2; D perhaps matches TRBD2 (5 bases). V was cut by 3 bases and J by 6 bases, with 14 bases left in between. The CDR3 is made up of 15 amino acids. Germline V gene data show CDR1 as SGHTA and CDR2 as FQGNSA. The DNA of the CDR3 is TGTGCCAGCAGCTTCAGTCGGGGTGCGGCCGGGGAGCTGTTTTTT. The encoded protein is CASSFSRGAAGELFF.

This clone was counted only a few times. The chain is built from TRBV18 and TRBJ2-3, with TRBD2 matching over 10 bases. CDR1 and CDR2 from the germline V gene are KGHSH and LQKENI. V lost 4 bases to trimming and J lost 1 base; unmatched junction nucleotides: 11. The CDR3 runs 18 residues. CDR3 DNA: TGTGCCAGCTCACAGAGTCCCCGGGGGACTAGCGGCACAGATACGCAGTATTTT. This codes for CASSQSPRGTSGTDTQYF. Together with reference TRBV18 and TRBJ2-3, the CDR3 gives the full variable domain: NAGVMQNPRHLVRRRGQEARLRCSPMKGHSHVYWYRQLPEEGLKFMVYLQKENIIDESGMPKERFSAEFPKEGPSILRIQQVVRGDSAAYFCASSQSPRGTSGTDTQYFGPGTRLTVL.